The source of this T cell receptor (beta chain) is a study of T-cell memory formation after mild COVID-19. Findings of the study overall: Day 37-peaking second-wave clones had unconfirmed SARS-CoV-2 specificity. CD4+ contracting clones were mainly CM and EM; CD8+ ones, EMRA. Among clones contracting day 15 to 85, CD4/CD8 was balanced, whereas later expanders leaned CD4+.

The CDR3 is 15 residues long. Trimming took off 5 bases at V and 4 bases at J, with 17 bases between the two ends. Germline V gives CDR1 MNHEY, CDR2 SVGEGT. TCRdb re-called the 5' RACE reads through MiXCR, storing one row per CDR3 protein. This repertoire shows approximately 300,000 distinct CDR3 sequences, approximately 19% found once; its top ten account for approximately 21%. About this clonotype itself: Its antigen is not known.

The rearrangement joins TRBV6-2 or TRBV6-3 to TRBJ1-2; D is undetermined. The sequenced material came from PBMCs or a T cell subset sorted from them (not recorded which). This TCR was recovered from a man aged 18 to 30 who had mild COVID-19 (a few samples of this study predate the infection). Cell type and time point are not known. CDR3 sequence: CASSTGRTVTYGYTF. The CDR3 DNA reads as TGTGCCAGCAGTACCGGGCGGACGGTTACCTATGGCTACACCTTC.